One sample yielded the 11 T cell receptor beta chains listed below, sequenced in a study of T cells in Graves' hyperthyroidism and ophthalmopathy. Amplification of TCR beta CDR3 regions used RNA as the template. The HTBI primer set was used in a first-round RT-PCR of the TCR CDR3. A single record per CDR3 protein comes from TCRdb applying MiXCR to the multiplex PCR reads. Here the sample spans fewer than 850,000 distinct CDR3 sequences, about 18% being singletons. Material for sequencing was blood. Source of these receptors: a man aged 45 to 65 with Graves' hyperthyroidism.

V usage is TRBV5-1 and J usage is TRBJ2-3; possibly TRBD1 for D (5 bases). The CDR3 is 14 residues long. Per germline, CDR1 SGHRS and CDR2 YFSETQ. The germline V and J ends were trimmed by 0 bases and 6 bases, with 11 bases remaining between them. CDR3 amino acids: CASSLEGGHDTQYF. The CDR3 DNA follows: TGCGCCAGCAGCTTGGAGGGCGGACACGATACGCAGTATTTT.

This clonotype was observed many times. The chain is built from TRBV28 and TRBJ2-6; possibly TRBD2 for D (6 bases). CDR1 and CDR2 (germline): MDHEN, SYDVKM. The V gene lost 5 bases and the J gene lost 0 bases, with 14 bases spanning the gap. The CDR3 spans 17 residues. CDR3 protein: CASSLILGGSGANVLTF. CDR3 nucleotide sequence: TGTGCCAGCAGTCTTATTTTGGGAGGCTCTGGGGCCAACGTCCTGACTTTC.

The chain couples TRBV7-3 to TRBJ2-5; 9 bases fit TRBD2. This CDR3 is built from 18 residues. V lost 5 bases, J lost 5 bases, and 18 bases stayed unmatched. Germline V gene sequence: CDR1 SGHTA, CDR2 FQGTGA. The CDR3 loop reads CASSQDWLGTSFSETQYF. CDR3 nucleotide sequence: TGTGCCAGCAGCCAAGATTGGCTCGGGACTAGCTTTTCGGAGACCCAGTACTTC.

The rearrangement links TRBV27 to TRBJ2-4; 8 bases fit TRBD1. V gave up 3 bases and J gave up 6 bases; unmatched junction bases: 10. The germline V gene encodes CDR1 MNHEY and CDR2 SMNVEV (reference sequence). There are 16 residues in the CDR3. The CDR3 spells CASSLNQGASRNIQYF. CDR3 sequence (DNA): TGTGCCAGCAGTTTGAACCAGGGGGCTTCGAGAAACATTCAGTACTTC.

This clonotype was counted at least ten times. The V call is TRBV29-1, the J call TRBJ2-7, with 8 bases that match TRBD1. J was trimmed by 0 bases and V by 2 bases; bases with no gene match: 6. The CDR3 spans 15 residues. CDR1 and CDR2 from the germline V gene are SQVTM and ANQGSEA. CDR3 sequence (DNA): TGCAGCGTTGAATGGGGGCAGGGGGCCTCCTACGAGCAGTACTTC. Encoded protein: CSVEWGQGASYEQYF.

A few counts support this clonotype. The chain is built from TRBV27 and TRBJ2-3; 7 positions agree with TRBD1. After removal of 5 bases from V and 6 bases from J, the junction contained 5 bases not matched to a gene. Germline V CDR1 and CDR2: MNHEY, SMNVEV (reference sequence). The CDR3 length is 13 residues. The chain's CDR3 is CASSPGTVDTQYF. As DNA, the CDR3 is TGTGCCAGCAGTCCCGGGACAGTCGATACGCAGTATTTT.

This clonotype showed up many times. The chain employs TRBV12-3 or TRBV12-4 and TRBJ1-5; maybe TRBD1 (5 bases). The CDR3 spans 17 residues. Deletions cut 5 bases from V and 1 base from J, with 18 bases between. The CDR3 loop is CASSPSGALMSNQPQHF. The CDR3 nucleotides read TGTGCCAGCAGTCCCTCCGGGGCACTGATGAGCAATCAGCCCCAGCATTTT.

The J gene is TRBJ1-2, the V gene TRBV5-4, with D possibly being TRBD1 (5 bases). The CDR3 is made up of 12 amino acids. V was shortened by 4 bases and J by 5 bases, with 9 bases between the two germline ends. Germline V gene lookup returns CDR1 SGHNT and CDR2 YYREEE (reference sequence). The CDR3 nucleotides are TGTGCCAGCAGCGCAGACAGATATGGCTACACCTTC. Amino acid sequence: CASSADRYGYTF.

This clonotype was seen at least ten times. The chain couples TRBV3-1 to TRBJ2-1; D gene unclear. The length of the CDR3 is 15 residues. V lost 1 base and J lost 4, with 11 bases in between. Germline CDR1 LGHDT, CDR2 YNNKEL (reference sequence). As DNA, the CDR3 is TGTGCCAGCAGCCAAGGTCAGATCGGGTACAATGAGCAGTTCTTC. Amino acid sequence: CASSQGQIGYNEQFF.

This clonotype turned up a few times. The chain carries TRBV6-2 or TRBV6-3 and TRBJ2-1, with D unclear. Deletions cut 4 bases from V and 5 bases from J, with 6 bases between. The length of the CDR3 is 12 residues. Per the germline V gene, CDR1 is MNHEY and CDR2 is SVGEGT. Here the CDR3 reads CASSSLDNEQFF. In DNA form, the CDR3 reads TGTGCCAGCAGTTCCCTTGACAATGAGCAGTTCTTC.

This sequence joins TRBV2 and TRBJ2-7, with D possibly called TRBD1 or TRBD2 (5 bases each). This CDR3 spans 15 amino acids. The V end lost 3 bases, the J end lost 0 bases, and 12 bases lay between the germline ends. CDR1 is SNHLY, CDR2 FYNNEI, per germline. As DNA, the CDR3 is TGTGCCAGCAGTGACGCCGGGGCCGACTCCTACGAGCAGTACTTC. Protein product: CASSDAGADSYEQYF.